The sequence of this T cell receptor (beta chain) was determined in a study of CD8 T cells in Susac syndrome. An input of roughly 0.5 to 1 ug of RNA was subjected to reverse transcription using random hexamers. TCRdb passed the immunoSEQ multiplex PCR reads through MiXCR, listing each CDR3 protein once. The table includes about 100,000 distinct CDR3 sequences, approximately 95% detected once. The germline V and J ends were trimmed by 2 bases and 5 bases, with 19 bases remaining between them. CDR3 length: 15 amino acids. Germline CDR1 reads DFQATT; CDR2 reads SNEGSKA (reference sequence). The chain recombines TRBV20-1 with TRBJ2-7; D is undetermined. This sequence originates from a human donor with Susac syndrome. The sample consisted of CD8+ T cells from PBMCs. This chain's CDR3 is CSARPPALRTNEQYF. The DNA for the CDR3 is TGCAGTGCTAGACCCCCTGCCCTAAGGACGAACGAGCAGTACTTC.